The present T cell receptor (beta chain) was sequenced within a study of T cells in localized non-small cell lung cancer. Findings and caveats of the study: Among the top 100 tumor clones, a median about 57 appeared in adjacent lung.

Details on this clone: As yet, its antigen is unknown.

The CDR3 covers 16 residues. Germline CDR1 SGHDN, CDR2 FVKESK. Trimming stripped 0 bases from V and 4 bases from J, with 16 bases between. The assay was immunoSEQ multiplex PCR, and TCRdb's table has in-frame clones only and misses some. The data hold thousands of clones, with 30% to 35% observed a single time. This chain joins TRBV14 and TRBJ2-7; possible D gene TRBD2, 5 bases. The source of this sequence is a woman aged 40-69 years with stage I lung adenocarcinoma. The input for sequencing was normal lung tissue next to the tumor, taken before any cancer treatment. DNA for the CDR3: TGTGCCAGCAGCCAAGATTGGGGTGGACGGGATTACGAGCAGTACTTC. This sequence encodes CASSQDWGGRDYEQYF.